This T cell receptor (beta chain) was sequenced in a study of cytomegalovirus exposure and HLA in healthy donors. Study-wide points: The study designated fewer than 200 TCR beta chains cytomegalovirus-associated.

Only in-frame clones appear in the TCRdb table, and some are missing; sequencing was by immunoSEQ multiplex PCR. The sample gives 150,000 to 200,000 clones, less than 95% of which show up once; 3% is in the top ten. CDR1 and CDR2 from the germline V gene are MDHEN and SYDVKM. The V and J ends lost 6 bases and 0 bases, in that order; junction bases with no gene match: 17. CDR3 length: 19 amino acids. The approximately 120-subject validation cohort, separate from the approximately 670-subject first cohort, included the donors. About this clone itself: Its antigen is currently unknown.

The source material was PBMCs. The chain employs TRBV28 and TRBJ1-3, with 7 nucleotides matching TRBD1. The TCR was taken from a woman between 18 and 30 years old in good health and CMV-seropositive. CDR3 in amino acids: CASRPPYIPYRGSGNTIYF. Here the CDR3 DNA reads TGTGCCAGCAGGCCTCCCTATATCCCTTACAGGGGCTCTGGAAACACCATATATTTT. The full variable domain, completed using reference TRBV28 and TRBJ1-3, is DVKVTQSSRYLVKRTGEKVFLECVQDMDHENMFWYRQDPGLGLRLIYFSYDVKMKEKGDIPEGYSVSREKKERFSLILESASTNQTSMYLCASRPPYIPYRGSGNTIYFGEGSWLTVV.